The entry that follows covers one T cell receptor beta chain sequence. This sample was taken from a study of blood T cell repertoires in COVID-19. Germline V lookup: CDR1 MDHEN, CDR2 SYDVKM. Trimming cost V 4 bases and J 1 base; bases outside gene matches: 8. This CDR3 region has 16 residues. Libraries were prepared by immunoSEQ multiplex PCR; TCRdb keeps only in-frame clonotypes and omits some of them. Of 200,000 to 250,000 clones in the sample, more than 75% were seen once. Sequenced sample: PBMCs or T cells enriched from blood (not recorded which). This TCR derives from a man aged 25-40 years with acute COVID-19. This sequence joins TRBV28 and TRBJ1-1; 8 bases map to TRBD1. The DNA for the CDR3 is TGTGCCAGCAGTTCCTCAGGGGGCTGGGGGAACACTGAAGCTTTCTTT. Translated: CASSSSGGWGNTEAFF.